Listed below are T cell receptor beta chains from one sample, sequenced in a study of shared clonotypes between healthy human individuals. The repertoire was sequenced with immunoSEQ multiplex PCR; TCRdb's copy has only in-frame clones and lacks some. The sample holds about 2.1 million clones, around 95% seen once. Input material: naive CD8+ T cells from PBMCs. The receptors derive from a man between 18 and 35 years old in good health. Some clones in this sample may be carry-over from other donors' samples. Each CDR3 is given with its conserved first and last residue. Each record gives: J gene, clone size, V gene, D gene, CDR3 DNA, CDR3 protein. D genes are given only for firm matches. Clone size, where shown, is once, few, many, or a class for clones that have expanded.

>TRBJ1-2|-|TRBV6-5|TRBD1
TGTGCCAGCAGTCCCAGGACAGGGGCCATCTATGGCTACACCTTC
CASSPRTGAIYGYTF
>TRBJ2-1|-|TRBV11-3|-
TGTGCCAGCAGCAGTGTGGGGAGTGAAGGGCATGAGCAGTTCTTC
CASSSVGSEGHEQFF
>TRBJ2-7|-|TRBV6-1|-
TGTGCCAGCACCGGACGTAGCTCCTACGAGCAGTACTTC
CASTGRSSYEQYF
>TRBJ1-2|-|TRBV6-6|-
TGTGCCAGCAGTTACTCGAAACCGGGCGGCTATGGCTACACCTTC
CASSYSKPGGYGYTF
>TRBJ1-2|-|TRBV9|-
TGTGCCAGCAGCGATCTTGGTCAGGGAAATGGCTACACCTTC
CASSDLGQGNGYTF
>TRBJ2-7|-|TRBV19|-
TGTGCCAGTAGTATCCCCGGTGAGGGGTCGTACGAGCAGTACTTC
CASSIPGEGSYEQYF
>TRBJ2-1|-|TRBV4-1|-
TGCGCCAGCAGCCAGAAATTAGGGGGAGATGAGCAGTTCTTC
CASSQKLGGDEQFF
>TRBJ2-5|-|TRBV5-4|-
TGTGCCAGCAGCTTGGTCCCGGGAGCGGCGGGGGAGACCCAGTACTTC
CASSLVPGAAGETQYF
>TRBJ2-5|-|TRBV29-1|TRBD1
TGCAGCGTCGACTTTGGGACAGGGGTTTGGGAGACCCAGTACTTC
CSVDFGTGVWETQYF
>TRBJ2-7|-|TRBV6-1|-
TGTGCCAGCAGTGAAGGCAGAGGCGGGGGCTGGTACGAGCAGTACTTC
CASSEGRGGGWYEQYF
>TRBJ1-5|-|TRBV27|-
TGTGCCGGCGCCGGACAGCCCGGAACGGAGAGCAATCAGCCCCAGCATTTT
CAGAGQPGTESNQPQHF
>TRBJ1-1|few|TRBV29-1|-
TGCAGCGTCGTCGACGGCCTGAACACTGAAGCTTTCTTT
CSVVDGLNTEAFF
>TRBJ2-7|-|TRBV5-1|-
TGCGCCAGCAGCTTTTTAAGGTCAGCGCCTTTGGACGAGCAGTACTTC
CASSFLRSAPLDEQYF
>TRBJ1-5|-|TRBV7-9|-
TGTGCCAGCAGCCGGGGGCCCGAAGGGGCCCTAGGGCAGCCCCAGCATTTT
CASSRGPEGALGQPQHF
>TRBJ2-2|-|TRBV9|-
TGTGCCAGCAGCGTTCAGCACCGGGACAGGGAGCTGTTTTTT
CASSVQHRDRELFF
>TRBJ2-7|-|TRBV2|-
TGTGCCAGCAGTGAAGGGACCGGGAGCATCTACGAGCAGTACTTC
CASSEGTGSIYEQYF
>TRBJ2-2|-|TRBV7-8|TRBD2
TGTGCCAGCAGCTTCTACATGGCGGGAGTAAACACCGGGGAGCTGTTTTTT
CASSFYMAGVNTGELFF
>TRBJ2-1|-|TRBV14|TRBD1
TGTGCCAGCAGCCGTCCCGGGACAGATTACAATGAGCAGTTCTTC
CASSRPGTDYNEQFF
>TRBJ1-4|-|TRBV9|TRBD1
TGTGCCAGCAGCGTATCTAGGGGGCGAAATGAAAAACTGTTTTTT
CASSVSRGRNEKLFF
>TRBJ2-3|-|TRBV4-2|-
TGTGCCAGCAGCCATTTCCAGGGCACTAGCACAGATACGCAGTATTTT
CASSHFQGTSTDTQYF
>TRBJ2-1|-|TRBV9|TRBD1
TGTGCCAGCAGCGGGGGGTCTGGGACAGGGGTATACAATGAGCAGTTCTTC
CASSGGSGTGVYNEQFF
>TRBJ2-1|-|TRBV4-1|-
TGCGCCAGCAGCCAATTGGGGAGCTCCTACAATGAGCAGTTCTTC
CASSQLGSSYNEQFF
>TRBJ2-1|once|TRBV4-1|TRBD2
TGCGCCAGCAGAAGGGGGACTAGTTCCAATGAGCAGTTCTTC
CASRRGTSSNEQFF
>TRBJ2-7|once|TRBV7-3|TRBD2
TGTGCCAGCAGCTTAAGAGGCGGGAGTAGCTACGAGCAGTACTTC
CASSLRGGSSYEQYF
>TRBJ2-1|-|TRBV7-9|TRBD2
TGTGCCAGCAGCAATCCTAGCGGGAGAGGGGATGAGCAGTTCTTC
CASSNPSGRGDEQFF
>TRBJ1-1|-|TRBV4-1|-
TGCGCCAGCAGGAGGGATCCTAACACTGAAGCTTTCTTT
CASRRDPNTEAFF
>TRBJ2-6|-|TRBV7-2|-
TGTGCCAGCAGCTTATATTCCCACCTACCGCTCTCTGGGGCCAACGTCCTGACTTTC
CASSLYSHLPLSGANVLTF
>TRBJ2-7|-|TRBV28|TRBD1
TGTGCCAGCAACCGATCCGACAGGGCCGCCTACGAGCAGTACTTC
CASNRSDRAAYEQYF
>TRBJ1-2|-|TRBV4-1|-
TGCGCCAGCAAGGACGGCCTGTCCTATGGCTACACCTTC
CASKDGLSYGYTF
>TRBJ2-7|-|TRBV28|TRBD2
TGTGCCAGCAGTTACGACCCCGCTGGGGCTAGCGGGAGTTTCACCCACGAGCAGTACTTC
CASSYDPAGASGSFTHEQYF
>TRBJ1-3|-|TRBV7-9|-
TGTGCCAGCAGCCCCAGGGTTATCTCTGGAAACACCATATATTTT
CASSPRVISGNTIYF
>TRBJ1-4|-|TRBV27|-
TGTGCCAGCAGTTCAAGGGGACCTGAAAAACTGTTTTTT
CASSSRGPEKLFF
>TRBJ2-7|once|TRBV27|-
TGTGCCAGCAGTTCCAAACTCGGGACACTCTACGAGCAGTACTTC
CASSSKLGTLYEQYF
>TRBJ1-4|-|TRBV5-5|-
TGTGCCAGCAGCGCCTACCTGACAACTAATGAAAAACTGTTTTTT
CASSAYLTTNEKLFF
>TRBJ1-2|-|TRBV2|-
TGTGCCAGCAGTGAGAACGGCTACACCTTC
CASSENGYTF
>TRBJ2-1|-|TRBV1|-
TGCACCAGCAGCCTCAAGGAGGAGGCTTTTCTTTACAATGAGCAGTTCTTC
CTSSLKEEAFLYNEQFF
>TRBJ2-1|-|TRBV15|-
TGTGCCACCAGCAGAGATGGGGCAGGACTCTACAATGAGCAGTTCTTC
CATSRDGAGLYNEQFF